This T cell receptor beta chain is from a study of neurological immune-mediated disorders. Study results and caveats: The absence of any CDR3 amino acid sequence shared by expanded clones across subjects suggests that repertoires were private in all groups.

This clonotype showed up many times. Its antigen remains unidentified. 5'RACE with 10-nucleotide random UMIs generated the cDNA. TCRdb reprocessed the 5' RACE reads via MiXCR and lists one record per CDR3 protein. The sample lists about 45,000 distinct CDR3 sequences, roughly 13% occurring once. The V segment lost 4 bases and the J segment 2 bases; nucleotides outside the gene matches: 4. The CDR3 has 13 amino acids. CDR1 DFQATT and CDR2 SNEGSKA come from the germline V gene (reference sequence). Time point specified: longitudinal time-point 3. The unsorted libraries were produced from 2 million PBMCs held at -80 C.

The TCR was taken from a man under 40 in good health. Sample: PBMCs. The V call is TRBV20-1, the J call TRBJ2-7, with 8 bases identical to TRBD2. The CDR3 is CSATPGLAYEQYF. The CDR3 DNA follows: TGCAGTGCTACGCCGGGACTAGCCTACGAGCAGTACTTC.